Below, 27 T cell receptor beta chains from the same sample are listed, as sequenced in a study of T cell responses to AZD1222 COVID-19 vaccine. TCRdb's copy holds only in-frame clones and misses some; the assay was immunoSEQ multiplex PCR. The repertoire holds tens of thousands of clones, with 89% as singletons. Sequenced material: peripheral blood, taken 28 days after the second AZD1222 dose. The receptors derive from an adult who received the AZD1222 COVID-19 vaccine.

The V and J genes are TRBV2 and TRBJ1-5; D not resolved. Deletions cut 2 bases from V and 4 bases from J, with 9 bases between. This CDR3 comprises 14 residues. The V gene's germline CDR1 is SNHLY and CDR2 FYNNEI. CDR3 in amino acids: CASSESHRNQPQHF. The DNA of the CDR3 is TGTGCCAGCAGTGAAAGTCACCGAAATCAGCCCCAGCATTTT.

The chain recombines TRBV23-1 with TRBJ2-7; D unclear. TRBV23-1 is treated as an ORF (open reading frame) with a function not yet certain. CDR3 size: 14 residues. The ends were cut back, 0 bases at V and 3 bases at J, with 9 bases in the middle. In DNA, the CDR3 is TGCGCCAGCAGTCAATCCTACGTCCACTACGAGCAGTACGTC. It is translated as CASSQSYVHYEQYV.

The chain has TRBV27 and TRBJ1-2, with D maybe TRBD1 (5 bases). Deletions cut 8 bases from V and 2 bases from J, with 12 bases between. The CDR3 is 13 residues long. CDR1 is MNHEY, CDR2 SMNVEV, per germline (reference sequence). The CDR3 region is CASSKGFNYGYTF. The CDR3 nucleotides read TGTGCCAGCTCCAAGGGGTTCAACTATGGCTACACCTTC.

A single count supports this clone. The chain links TRBV7-9 to TRBJ2-1; 7 bases map to TRBD2. This CDR3 has 13 residues. The junction had 5 bases not matched to a gene; V was cut back by 6 bases and J by 6 bases. The germline CDR1 and CDR2 sequences are SEHNR and FQNEAQ (reference sequence). CDR3 in amino acids: CASSGREGNEQFF. In nucleotides, the CDR3 is TGTGCCAGCAGTGGCAGGGAGGGCAATGAGCAGTTCTTC.

The rearrangement links TRBV12-3 or TRBV12-4 to TRBJ2-7; a weak D match, TRBD1 (6 bases). This CDR3 is built from 13 residues. Between the trimmed V and J ends, which lost 0 bases and 6 bases, there was a span of 9 bases. CDR3 residues: CASSLAQGLEQYV. CDR3 DNA: TGTGCCAGCAGTTTAGCACAGGGCCTCGAGCAGTACGTC.

The V and J genes are TRBV24-1 and TRBJ2-4, with a tentative D call TRBD1 (5 bases). This CDR3 is built from 13 residues. Germline V gene sequence: CDR1 KGHDR, CDR2 SFDVKD. The V gene lost 4 bases and the J gene lost 6 bases, with 9 bases spanning the gap. In nucleotides, the CDR3 is TGTGCCACCAGTGAGAGAGACAGAAACATTCAGTACTTC. Amino acid sequence: CATSERDRNIQYF.

The chain carries TRBV9 and TRBJ2-3; unclear D gene. Deletions cut 0 bases from V and 2 bases from J, with 13 bases between. CDR1 is SGDLS and CDR2 is YYNGEE in the germline V gene. The CDR3 loop spans 16 amino acids. The CDR3 nucleotides are TGTGCCAGCAGCGTAGTTGAAGGGCTTTACACAGATACGCAGTATTTT. It encodes CASSVVEGLYTDTQYF.

The rearrangement uses TRBV3-1 (or the pseudogene TRBV3-2) and TRBJ1-6, with D tentatively TRBD1 (5 bases). Trimming took off 1 base at V and 9 bases at J, with 10 bases between the two ends. The germline CDR1 and CDR2 sequences are LGHDT and YNNKEL (reference sequence). The CDR3 length is 14 residues. This CDR3 is CASSQAAGLSPLHF. The CDR3 DNA reads as TGTGCCAGCAGCCAAGCAGCGGGACTTTCACCCCTCCACTTT.

The J gene is TRBJ2-5, the V gene TRBV19; D is unresolved. This CDR3 comprises 11 residues. Per germline, CDR1 LNHDA and CDR2 SQIVND (reference sequence). V was trimmed by 4 bases and J by 4 bases, leaving 4 bases between them. Here the CDR3 DNA reads TGTGCCAGTAGTAGGGGAGAGACCCAGTACTTC. As protein: CASSRGETQYF.

This clone is a singleton in its sample. The J gene is TRBJ1-4, the V gene TRBV7-8; maybe TRBD1 (6 bases). This CDR3 has 16 amino acids. The ends were cut back, 5 bases at V and 7 bases at J, with 20 bases in the middle. Germline V gene sequence: CDR1 SGHVS, CDR2 FQNEAQ. The CDR3 bases are TGTGCCAGCAGCCCGGCGGGGGCAGGGGTCGGTGAAAAACTGTTTTTT. Protein sequence: CASSPAGAGVGEKLFF.

The chain combines TRBV11-2 with TRBJ2-1; 12 positions match TRBD2. Germline V CDR1 and CDR2: SGHAT, FQNNGV. Trimming at V came to 5 bases and at J to 5 bases, leaving 4 bases not matched to a gene. The CDR3 loop spans 15 amino acids. CDR3 coding DNA: TGTGCCAGCAGCATAAGACTAGCGGGGGACAATGAGCAGTTCTTC. It specifies CASSIRLAGDNEQFF.

The genes are TRBV5-6 and TRBJ1-2, with D unresolved. The germline V gene has CDR1 SGHDT and CDR2 YYEEEE. With 3 bases removed from V and 1 base from J, the gap between germline ends came to 10 bases. The CDR3 runs 14 residues. CDR3 region: CASSSLFVNYGYTF. The CDR3 DNA is TGTGCCAGCAGCTCGCTCTTTGTTAACTATGGCTACACCTTC.

The chain uses TRBV3-1 (or the pseudogene TRBV3-2) and TRBJ2-3; D is unclear. Germline CDR1 and CDR2: LGHDT and YNNKEL (reference sequence). The CDR3 has 13 residues. Trimming left V 4 bases short and J 6 bases short, with 11 bases between. The CDR3 loop reads CASSPSPADTQYF. CDR3 nucleotides: TGTGCCAGCAGCCCAAGCCCGGCCGATACGCAGTATTTT.

This clone is a singleton in its sample. The chain employs TRBV29-1 and TRBJ1-2; 8 nucleotides align to TRBD1. The CDR3 is 12 amino acids. Germline trimming cut 7 bases from V and 2 bases from J; bases unmatched to any gene: 3. Germline V CDR1 and CDR2: SQVTM, ANQGSEA. The CDR3 DNA sequence: TGCAGCGGGCGGGACAGGAACTATGGCTACACCTTC. Protein: CSGRDRNYGYTF.

The V gene is TRBV3-1 (or the pseudogene TRBV3-2), the J gene TRBJ2-7; D perhaps matches TRBD2 (6 bases). The V and J ends lost 1 base and 6 bases respectively, with 7 bases between them. The V gene's germline CDR1 is LGHDT and CDR2 YNNKEL (reference sequence). The CDR3 is 12 amino acids. DNA of the CDR3: TGTGCCAGCAGCCAAGTGGGGGGCGAGCAGTACTTC. Its translation is CASSQVGGEQYF.

V and J are TRBV21-1 and TRBJ2-1; the DNA was not compared with TRBD1, the D call given in the table. TRBV21-1 represents a pseudogene. The CDR3 has 13 residues. CDR3 DNA: TGTGCCAGCAGCAAGCAGGCACGCAATGAGCAGTTCTTC. Protein: CASSKQARNEQFF.

The chain employs TRBV9 and TRBJ1-1, with no clear D. V was cut by 2 bases and J by 11 bases, with 16 bases left in between. The length of the CDR3 is 13 residues. The germline V gene has CDR1 SGDLS and CDR2 YYNGEE. CDR3 region: CASSVGRTDLAFF. The DNA for the CDR3 is TGTGCCAGCAGCGTCGGCAGGACCGACTTGGCTTTCTTT.

The chain couples TRBV4-1 to TRBJ2-7, with D perhaps TRBD2 (6 bases). CDR3 size: 13 residues. Trimming took 1 base from V and 4 from J, leaving 8 bases between them. CDR1 is MGHRA, CDR2 YSYEKL, per germline. The CDR3 sequence is CASSQAGRYEQYF. The CDR3 DNA follows: TGCGCCAGCAGCCAAGCAGGGAGGTACGAGCAGTACTTC.

V is TRBV5-1 and J is TRBJ2-5, with 8 bases identical to TRBD1. The CDR3 length is 17 residues. Looked up from germline, CDR1 is SGHRS and CDR2 is YFSETQ. Trimming removed 4 bases from V and 0 bases from J; junction bases left unmatched: 11. The CDR3 loop reads CASSTGQGRGYQETQYF. The CDR3 coding sequence is TGCGCCAGCAGCACCGGACAGGGACGGGGGTACCAAGAGACCCAGTACTTC.

This CDR3 is CASGLDRGGWVGTEAFF. The CDR3 nucleotides read TGTGCTAGTGGTTTGGATAGGGGTGGATGGGTGGGCACTGAAGCTTTCTTT. The chain carries TRBV12-5 and TRBJ1-1; D possibly corresponds to TRBD1 (5 bases). The germline CDR1 and CDR2 sequences are LGHNT and FRNRAP. Trimming took 1 base from V and 4 from J, leaving 19 bases between them. The CDR3 loop spans 17 amino acids.

The rearrangement joins TRBV9 to TRBJ2-7, with TRBD1 matching 9 bases. Germline-derived CDR1 and CDR2 are SGDLS and YYNGEE. Trimming took 2 bases from V and 0 from J; bases not matched to a gene: 3. The length of the CDR3 is 15 residues. CDR3 amino acids: CASSVGGQGSYEQYF. CDR3 DNA: TGTGCCAGCAGCGTTGGGGGACAGGGCTCCTACGAGCAGTACTTC.

The gene calls are TRBV11-2 and TRBJ2-2; D might be TRBD2 (6 bases). Germline CDR1 and CDR2: SGHAT and FQNNGV. CDR3 length: 14 residues. V was clipped by 4 bases and J by 6 bases, with 12 bases between them. Here the CDR3 reads CASSSGSGAGELFF. CDR3 nucleotide sequence: TGTGCCAGCAGCTCAGGTAGCGGAGCCGGGGAGCTGTTTTTT.

The V gene is TRBV7-8, the J gene TRBJ1-1; D is unclear. The CDR3 has 13 amino acids. Germline V CDR1 and CDR2: SGHVS, FQNEAQ. The V end lost 1 base, the J end lost 0 bases, and 3 bases lay between the germline ends. The CDR3 DNA is TGTGCCAGCAGCTTAGAAGTGAACACTGAAGCTTTCTTT. Translated, it gives CASSLEVNTEAFF.

The chain links TRBV12-5 to TRBJ2-3; D uncertain. Looked up from germline, CDR1 is LGHNT and CDR2 is FRNRAP. The CDR3 length is 14 residues. Deletions cut 1 base from V and 8 bases from J, with 13 bases between. The CDR3 spells CASGLGVMGSTQYF. In nucleotides, the CDR3 is TGTGCTAGTGGTTTGGGAGTGATGGGCAGTACGCAGTATTTT.

This chain links TRBV5-1 with TRBJ2-7; weak D call: TRBD2 (5 bases). The CDR3 runs 13 residues. Germline V CDR1 and CDR2: SGHRS, YFSETQ. The germline V and J ends were trimmed by 3 bases and 4 bases, with 11 bases remaining between them. The CDR3, as DNA: TGCGCCAGCAGCTCGGGCAGAGGGTACGAGCAGTACTTC. Translation: CASSSGRGYEQYF. The complete variable domain, with remaining parts taken from reference TRBV5-1 and TRBJ2-7, reads KAGVTQTPRYLIKTRGQQVTLSCSPISGHRSVSWYQQTPGQGLQFLFEYFSETQRNKGNFPGRFSGRQFSNSRSEMNVSTLELGDSALYLCASSSGRGYEQYFGPGTRLTVT.

This clone was detected once. This chain connects TRBV18 to TRBJ2-1, with D perhaps TRBD1 or TRBD2 (5 bases each). The germline V gene has CDR1 KGHSH and CDR2 LQKENI. The V end was cut by 1 base, the J end by 1 base, with 8 bases between. This CDR3 has 15 amino acids. The CDR3: CASSPLGESYNEQFF. As DNA, the CDR3 is TGTGCCAGCTCACCACTGGGGGAATCCTACAATGAGCAGTTCTTC.

The chain carries TRBV29-1 and TRBJ1-2; 10 bases align to TRBD1. V was pared by 4 bases and J by 5 bases, with 1 base of the junction left unmatched. This CDR3 region has 12 residues. The germline V gene encodes CDR1 SQVTM and CDR2 ANQGSEA. As DNA, the CDR3 is TGCAGCGTTGGGGGACAGGGGTATGGCTACACCTTC. Its translation: CSVGGQGYGYTF.